The clone carrying this T cell receptor beta chain was counted ten times or more. The TCR beta CDR3 regions underwent amplification using RNA transcripts as the source. HTBI primers were employed in a first-round RT-PCR of the TCR CDR3. TCRdb ran MiXCR on the multiplex PCR reads and lists one entry per CDR3 protein. The sample has some 530,000 distinct CDR3 sequences, less than 25% seen once. Per germline, CDR1 SNHLY and CDR2 FYNNEI. The CDR3 has 12 amino acids. The V gene lost 6 bases and the J gene lost 7 bases, with 10 bases spanning the gap. These data are taken from a study of T cells in Graves' hyperthyroidism and ophthalmopathy. The wider study: Peripheral blood was collected at initial diagnosis, before any treatment.

Lactation, pregnancy, other autoimmune disease or uncontrolled infection led to exclusion of patients. Diagnostic decisions used clinical symptoms, serum thyroxine and TRAb, thyroid ultrasound and orbital computed tomography. The sequence was collected from a woman in her 70s with Graves' ophthalmopathy. The chain carries TRBV2 and TRBJ2-1; the D is unclear. The sample taken for sequencing was blood. The chain's CDR3 is CASRVPENEQFF. The CDR3 nucleotides are TGTGCCAGCAGGGTCCCTGAGAATGAGCAGTTCTTC.